Here is one T cell receptor (beta chain) with its context. The data stem from a study of STAT5B mutations in CD4+ large granular lymphocyte leukemia. Only in-frame clones appear in the TCRdb table, and some are missing; sequencing was by immunoSEQ multiplex PCR. This sample carries tens of thousands of clones, about four fifths of them seen once, and the ten largest clones take less than 4%. The TCR originated in a human donor in good health. Sequences were obtained from CD4+ T cells from blood buffy coats.

Written as DNA, the CDR3 is TGCGCCAGCAGCCAAGGGGTCAGTCGGTATGATACTGAAGCTTTCTTT. It encodes CASSQGVSRYDTEAFF. The V gene is TRBV4-3, the J gene TRBJ1-1; the D is unclear. Trimming pared 1 base from V and 5 bases from J, leaving 17 bases between. The CDR3 length is 16 residues. CDR1 is LGHNA and CDR2 is YSLEER in the germline V gene.